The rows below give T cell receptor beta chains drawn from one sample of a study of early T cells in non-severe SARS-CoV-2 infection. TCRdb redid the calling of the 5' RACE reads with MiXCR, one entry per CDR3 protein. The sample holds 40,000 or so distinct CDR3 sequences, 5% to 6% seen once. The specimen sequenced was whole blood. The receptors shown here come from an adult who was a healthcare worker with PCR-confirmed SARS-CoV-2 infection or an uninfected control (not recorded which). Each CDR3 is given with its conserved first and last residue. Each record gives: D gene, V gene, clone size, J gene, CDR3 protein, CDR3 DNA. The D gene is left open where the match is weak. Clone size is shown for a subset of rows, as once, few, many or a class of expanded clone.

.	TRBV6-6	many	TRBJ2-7	CASSGGGTEQYF	TGTGCCAGCAGTGGAGGAGGGACCGAGCAGTACTTC
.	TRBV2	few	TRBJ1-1	CASKRQFEAFF	TGTGCCAGCAAGAGACAGTTTGAAGCTTTCTTT
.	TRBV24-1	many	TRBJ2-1	CATSNYNEQFF	TGTGCCACCAGTAACTACAATGAGCAGTTCTTC
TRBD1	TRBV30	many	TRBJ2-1	CAWSEGTGHSWRDNEQFF	TGTGCCTGGAGTGAGGGGACAGGGCACTCTTGGCGGGACAATGAGCAGTTCTTC
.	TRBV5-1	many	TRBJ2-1	CASSRESRSYNEQFF	TGCGCCAGCAGCAGGGAAAGTAGGTCCTACAATGAGCAGTTCTTC
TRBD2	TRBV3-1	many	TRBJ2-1	CASSPSGRADEQFF	TGTGCCAGCAGCCCTAGCGGGAGGGCAGATGAGCAGTTCTTC
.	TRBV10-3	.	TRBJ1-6	CAISDDQGGNSPLHF	TGTGCCATCAGTGACGACCAGGGTGGCAATTCACCCCTCCACTTT
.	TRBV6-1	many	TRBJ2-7	CASSVGHRSYEQYF	TGTGCCAGCAGTGTCGGACACCGTTCATACGAGCAGTACTTC
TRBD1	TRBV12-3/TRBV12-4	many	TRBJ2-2	CASSFGLGGRNTGELFF	TGTGCCAGCAGTTTCGGTTTAGGGGGCAGGAACACCGGGGAGCTGTTTTTT
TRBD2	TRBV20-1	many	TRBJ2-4	CSVPTSGVSRNIQYF	TGCAGTGTCCCGACTAGCGGTGTTTCTCGAAACATTCAGTACTTC
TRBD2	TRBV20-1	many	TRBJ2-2	CSAALAGGNTGELFF	TGCAGTGCAGCTCTAGCGGGGGGAAACACCGGGGAGCTGTTTTTT
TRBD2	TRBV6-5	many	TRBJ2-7	CASSYSLGLGGEQYF	TGTGCCAGCAGTTACTCGTTGGGACTAGGGGGCGAGCAGTACTTC
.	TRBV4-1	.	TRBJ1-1	CASSQGGNTEAFF	TGCGCCAGCAGCCAAGGGGGGAACACTGAAGCTTTCTTT
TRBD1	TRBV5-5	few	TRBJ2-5	CASSLAGGPQETQYF	TGTGCCAGCAGCTTGGCAGGGGGCCCGCAAGAGACCCAGTACTTC
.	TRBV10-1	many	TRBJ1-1	CASSLGTSHTEAFF	TGCGCCAGCAGCCTAGGGACCAGTCACACTGAAGCTTTCTTT
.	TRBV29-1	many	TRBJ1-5	CSVVGGDNQPQHF	TGCAGCGTTGTAGGGGGTGACAATCAGCCCCAGCATTTT
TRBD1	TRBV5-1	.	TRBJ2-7	CASSRTGTYEQYF	TGCGCCAGCAGTCGGACAGGGACCTACGAGCAGTACTTC
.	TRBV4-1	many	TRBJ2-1	CASSQVTGRDNEQFF	TGCGCCAGCAGCCAAGTTACAGGGAGGGACAATGAGCAGTTCTTC
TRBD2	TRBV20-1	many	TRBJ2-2	CSASREGTGELFF	TGCAGTGCTAGCAGGGAGGGCACCGGGGAGCTGTTTTTT
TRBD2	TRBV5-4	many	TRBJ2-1	CASSLERESSYNEQFF	TGTGCCAGCAGCTTGGAGCGGGAGAGCTCCTACAATGAGCAGTTCTTC
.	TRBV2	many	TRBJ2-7	CASSEEGRWYYEQYF	TGTGCCAGCAGTGAAGAGGGTAGGTGGTACTACGAGCAGTACTTC
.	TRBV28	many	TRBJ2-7	CASSLRTLSYEQYF	TGTGCCAGCAGTTTGCGGACTCTGTCCTACGAGCAGTACTTC
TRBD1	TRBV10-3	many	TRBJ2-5	CATLRGQGQETQYF	TGTGCCACCCTAAGAGGACAGGGACAAGAGACCCAGTACTTC
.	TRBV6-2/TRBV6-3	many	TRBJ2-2	CASSLYRASTGELFF	TGTGCCAGCAGTTTATACAGGGCGTCCACCGGGGAGCTGTTTTTT
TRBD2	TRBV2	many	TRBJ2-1	CASSAGTTYNEQFF	TGTGCCAGCAGCGCCGGGACTACCTACAATGAGCAGTTCTTC
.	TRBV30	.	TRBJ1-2	CAWSRLNHGYTF	TGTGCCTGGAGTCGGTTAAATCATGGCTACACCTTC
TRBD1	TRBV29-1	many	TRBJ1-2	CSVAGTGGNYGYTF	TGCAGCGTTGCCGGGACAGGGGGCAACTATGGCTACACCTTC
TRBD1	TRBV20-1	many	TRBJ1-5	CSAIASGTGPNQPQHF	TGCAGTGCAATTGCTAGCGGGACAGGACCCAATCAGCCCCAGCATTTT